This T cell receptor beta chain was recovered during a study of cytomegalovirus exposure and HLA in healthy donors. In the PCR, 60 Vbeta and 13 Jbeta primers were used. Clones were read by immunoSEQ multiplex PCR, and TCRdb kept only the in-frame ones, dropping some. The table lists about 110,000 clones, around three quarters of them singletons. Germline V gives CDR1 LNHDA, CDR2 SQIVND (reference sequence). Trimming took 4 bases from V and 4 from J, leaving 15 bases between them. This CDR3 has 15 amino acids. The chain couples TRBV19 to TRBJ2-3; tentatively, D is TRBD2 (6 bases). The source of this sequence is a woman aged 18-29 years in good health and CMV-seropositive. Sequencing was performed on PBMCs. The CDR3 sequence: CASSRGVRSADTQYF. CDR3 sequence (DNA): TGTGCCAGTAGTAGGGGGGTTAGGTCAGCAGATACGCAGTATTTT.